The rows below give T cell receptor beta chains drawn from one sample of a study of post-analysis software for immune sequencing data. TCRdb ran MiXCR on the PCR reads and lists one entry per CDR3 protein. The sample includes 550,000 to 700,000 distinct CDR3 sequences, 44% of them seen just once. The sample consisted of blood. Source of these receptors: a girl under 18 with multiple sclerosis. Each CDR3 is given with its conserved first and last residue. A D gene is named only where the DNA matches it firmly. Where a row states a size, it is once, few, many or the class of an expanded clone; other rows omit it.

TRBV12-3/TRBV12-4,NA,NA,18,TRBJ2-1,CASSLGGLRGFSYNEQFF,TGTGCCAGCAGTTTAGGGGGCTTGCGGGGATTCTCCTACAATGAGCAGTTCTTC
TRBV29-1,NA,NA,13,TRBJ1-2,CSVVVVWDYGYTF,TGCAGCGTTGTGGTCGTGTGGGACTATGGCTACACCTTC
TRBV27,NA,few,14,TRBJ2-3,CASSLRGNTDTQYF,TGTGCCAGCAGTTTGCGAGGAAACACAGATACGCAGTATTTT
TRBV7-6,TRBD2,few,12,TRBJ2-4,CASSYPGGIQYF,TGTGCCAGCAGTTACCCGGGGGGCATTCAGTACTTC
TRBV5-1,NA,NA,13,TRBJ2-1,CASGTGFYNEQFF,TGCGCCAGCGGAACAGGGTTTTACAATGAGCAGTTCTTC
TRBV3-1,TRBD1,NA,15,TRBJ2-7,CASSQWTGSSYEQYF,TGTGCCAGCAGCCAGTGGACAGGGAGCTCCTACGAGCAGTACTTC
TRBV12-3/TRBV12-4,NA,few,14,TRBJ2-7,CASSSEGKSYEQYF,TGTGCCAGCAGCTCCGAAGGGAAGAGTTACGAGCAGTACTTC
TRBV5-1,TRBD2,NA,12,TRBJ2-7,CASGGGDTEQYF,TGCGCCAGCGGGGGAGGGGATACTGAGCAGTACTTC
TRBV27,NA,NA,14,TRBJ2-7,CASSLVRGSYEQYF,TGTGCCAGCAGTTTAGTCAGGGGTAGCTACGAGCAGTACTTC
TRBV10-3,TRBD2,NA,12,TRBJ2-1,CAISPERGGQFF,TGTGCCATCAGCCCCGAGCGGGGTGGGCAGTTCTTC
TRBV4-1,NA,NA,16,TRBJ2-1,CASSQAYGTNYNEQFF,TGCGCCAGCAGCCAAGCATACGGGACCAACTACAATGAGCAGTTCTTC
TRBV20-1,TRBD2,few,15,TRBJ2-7,CSASPPTSDPYEQYF,TGCAGTGCTAGCCCCCCGACTAGCGATCCCTACGAGCAGTACTTC
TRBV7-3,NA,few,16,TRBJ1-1,CASSLMGFSMNTEAFF,TGTGCCAGCAGCTTAATGGGTTTTTCCATGAACACTGAAGCTTTCTTT
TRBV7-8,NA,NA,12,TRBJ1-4,CVSRGLNEKLFF,TGTGTCAGCAGGGGACTTAATGAAAAACTGTTTTTT
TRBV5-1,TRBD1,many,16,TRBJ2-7,CASSLLPGQGAYEQYF,TGCGCCAGCAGCCTACTTCCGGGACAGGGGGCCTACGAGCAGTACTTC
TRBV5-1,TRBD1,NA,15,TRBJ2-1,CASSPDRVSRNEQFF,TGCGCCAGCAGCCCGGACAGGGTTTCGAGGAATGAGCAGTTCTTC
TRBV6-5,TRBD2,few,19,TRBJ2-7,CASSYLGLAGGSNSYEQYF,TGTGCCAGCAGTTACCTTGGACTAGCGGGGGGGTCAAACTCCTACGAGCAGTACTTC
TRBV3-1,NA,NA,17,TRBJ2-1,CASSHAWGTTAYNEQFF,TGTGCCAGCAGCCACGCTTGGGGGACAACAGCCTACAATGAGCAGTTCTTC
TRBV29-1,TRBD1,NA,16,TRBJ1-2,CSVEVAPGQGRYGYTF,TGCAGCGTTGAAGTTGCCCCGGGACAGGGCCGCTATGGCTACACCTTC
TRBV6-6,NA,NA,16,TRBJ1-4,CASSYLLPRPNEKLFF,TGTGCCAGCAGTTACCTGTTGCCAAGACCAAATGAAAAACTGTTTTTT
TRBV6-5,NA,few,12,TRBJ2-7,CASSRIGDEQYF,TGTGCCAGCAGCCGAATCGGGGACGAGCAGTACTTC
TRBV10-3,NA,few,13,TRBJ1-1,CAISSQGNTEAFF,TGTGCCATCAGCTCTCAGGGGAACACTGAAGCTTTCTTT
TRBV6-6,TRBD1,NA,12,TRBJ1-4,CASQTGAEKLFF,TGTGCCAGTCAGACAGGGGCCGAAAAACTGTTTTTT
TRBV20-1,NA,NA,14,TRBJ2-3,CSARAGPSTDTQYF,TGCAGTGCTAGAGCGGGGCCTAGCACAGATACGCAGTATTTT
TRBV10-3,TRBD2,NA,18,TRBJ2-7,CAISESKAGGPTSYEQYF,TGTGCCATCAGTGAGTCGAAAGCGGGAGGGCCCACCTCCTACGAGCAGTACTTC
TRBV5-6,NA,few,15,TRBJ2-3,CASSSPGGGSDTQYF,TGTGCCAGCAGCTCCCCCGGGGGCGGGAGCGATACGCAGTATTTT
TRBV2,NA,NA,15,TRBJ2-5,CASINGGTLEETQYF,TGTGCCAGCATCAATGGCGGGACTTTAGAAGAGACCCAGTACTTC
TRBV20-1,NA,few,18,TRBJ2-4,CSAPSGPSVSVAKNIQYF,TGCAGTGCTCCCAGTGGGCCAAGTGTATCGGTCGCCAAAAACATTCAGTACTTC
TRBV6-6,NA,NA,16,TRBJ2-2,CASSFLGVGDTGELFF,TGTGCCAGCAGTTTTTTAGGGGTAGGGGACACCGGGGAGCTGTTTTTT
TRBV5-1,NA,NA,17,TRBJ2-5,CASSPNAESANLETQYF,TGCGCCAGCAGCCCGAATGCGGAATCGGCCAATTTGGAGACCCAGTACTTC
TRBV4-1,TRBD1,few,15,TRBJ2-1,CASSSRGTGHNEQFF,TGCGCCAGCAGCTCTCGGGGGACAGGTCACAATGAGCAGTTCTTC
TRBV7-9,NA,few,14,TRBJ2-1,CASSYELRPDEQFF,TGTGCCAGCAGCTACGAGCTGCGGCCTGATGAGCAGTTCTTC
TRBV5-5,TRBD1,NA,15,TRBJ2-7,CASSGDRMSSYEQYF,TGTGCCAGCAGCGGGGACAGGATGAGCTCCTACGAGCAGTACTTC
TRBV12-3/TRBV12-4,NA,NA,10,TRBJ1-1,CASSNTEAFF,TGTGCCAGCAGTAACACTGAAGCTTTCTTT
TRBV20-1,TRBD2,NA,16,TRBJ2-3,CSASVSRGGLTDTQYF,TGCAGTGCTAGTGTCTCGCGGGGGGGCCTTACAGATACGCAGTATTTT
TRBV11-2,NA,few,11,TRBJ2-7,CASSWSYEQYF,TGTGCCAGCAGCTGGAGCTACGAGCAGTACTTC
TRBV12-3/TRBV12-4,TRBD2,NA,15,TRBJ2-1,CASRTAGGPIGEQFF,TGTGCCAGCAGAACAGCGGGAGGGCCGATAGGTGAGCAGTTCTTC
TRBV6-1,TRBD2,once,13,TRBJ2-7,CATVGRRSYEQYF,TGTGCCACCGTCGGGAGGCGCTCCTACGAGCAGTACTTC
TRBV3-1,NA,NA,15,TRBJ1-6,CASSSLPGDGSPLHF,TGTGCCAGCAGCTCCCTCCCAGGGGACGGTTCACCCCTCCACTTT
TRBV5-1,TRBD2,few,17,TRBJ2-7,CASSFRGRALRDYEQYF,TGCGCCAGCAGCTTTCGAGGGAGGGCCCTCCGGGATTACGAGCAGTACTTC
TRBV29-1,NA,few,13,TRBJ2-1,CSVERRLANEQFF,TGCAGCGTTGAAAGGAGGCTAGCGAATGAGCAGTTCTTC
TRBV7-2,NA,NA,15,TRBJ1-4,CASSLAGARGEKLFF,TGTGCCAGCAGCTTAGCCGGGGCCCGAGGTGAAAAACTGTTTTTT
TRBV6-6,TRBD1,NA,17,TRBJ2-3,CASSYPLDRVGPDTQYF,TGTGCCAGCAGTTACCCCCTCGACAGGGTGGGCCCAGATACGCAGTATTTT
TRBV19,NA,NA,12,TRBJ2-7,CASRGGAHEQYF,TGTGCCAGTAGGGGGGGGGCTCACGAGCAGTACTTC
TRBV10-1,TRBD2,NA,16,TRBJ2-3,CASSALAGEFPDTQYF,TGCGCCAGCAGTGCACTAGCGGGAGAATTCCCAGATACGCAGTATTTT
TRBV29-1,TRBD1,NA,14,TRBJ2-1,CSAQGARGLSEQFF,TGCAGCGCCCAGGGGGCTAGGGGGCTCAGTGAGCAGTTCTTC
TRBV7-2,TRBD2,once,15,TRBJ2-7,CASSFSGGPSYEQYF,TGTGCCAGCAGCTTCAGCGGGGGGCCCTCCTACGAGCAGTACTTC
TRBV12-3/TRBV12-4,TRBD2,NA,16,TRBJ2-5,CASSPQDSGRKETQYF,TGTGCCAGCAGCCCACAAGATAGCGGGAGAAAAGAGACCCAGTACTTC
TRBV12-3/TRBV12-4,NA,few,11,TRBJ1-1,CASSLVSEAFF,TGTGCCAGCAGTTTAGTGTCTGAAGCTTTCTTT
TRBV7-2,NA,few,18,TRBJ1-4,CASSLYLQGGRSNEKLFF,TGTGCCAGCAGCTTATATCTACAGGGAGGCCGCAGTAATGAAAAACTGTTTTTT
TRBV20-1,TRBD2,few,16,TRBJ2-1,CSVSPSVAGQNNEQFF,TGCAGTGTTTCGCCTTCTGTAGCGGGGCAAAACAATGAGCAGTTCTTC
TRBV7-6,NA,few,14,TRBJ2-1,CASSLGARYNEQFF,TGTGCCAGCAGCTTAGGGGCGCGGTACAATGAGCAGTTCTTC
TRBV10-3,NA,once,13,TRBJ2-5,CAISYANQETQYF,TGTGCCATCAGTTACGCCAACCAAGAGACCCAGTACTTC
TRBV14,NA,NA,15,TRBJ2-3,CASSQDGGQPDTQYF,TGTGCCAGCAGCCAAGATGGAGGACAGCCAGATACGCAGTATTTT